This T cell receptor (beta chain) was obtained from a study of T cells after yellow fever vaccination. Study information: Where fractions had low cell numbers, libraries were prepared from them with the SMART-Seq v4 Ultra Low Input RNA kit. General study results and limits: Clonotypes shared by both compartments, CD4 and CD8, made up a small share.

Template-switching 5'RACE yielded the TCR cDNA; a universal primer site and UMIs were added in the process. TCRdb itself ran the 5' RACE reads through MiXCR, one entry per CDR3 protein. The sample carries a few hundred thousand distinct CDR3 sequences, 6.8% recorded once. This clonotype was detected a few times. The antigen is not known. Germline V gene data show CDR1 as MNHNS and CDR2 as SASEGT. Trimming shortened V by 4 bases and J by 1 base, and 15 bases separated the two germline ends. The CDR3 covers 16 residues. The sample here was PBMCs, taken approximately 47 days after the first yellow fever vaccination. The sequence was collected from a young man who received the YFV17D yellow fever vaccine. The J gene is TRBJ2-3, the V gene TRBV6-1, with D unclear. The CDR3 nucleotides read TGTGCCAGCAGTGCTGGTCGTTTCCCGGGCACAGATACGCAGTATTTT. Protein: CASSAGRFPGTDTQYF.